The present T cell receptor (beta chain) was sequenced within a study of Graves' ophthalmopathy and Graves' hyperthyroidism (dated by TCRdb to between 2017 and 2018). As for the study more broadly: Peripheral blood was collected at initial diagnosis, prior to any treatment. The study used TCR beta repertoire signatures to distinguish Graves' ophthalmopathy from Graves' hyperthyroidism and to predict progression to ophthalmopathy. In total, under 150 blood samples were TCR-sequenced: approximately 40 ophthalmopathy, about 75 hyperthyroidism and roughly 17 hyperthyroidism-to-ophthalmopathy patients. To explore V-J signatures that distinguish ophthalmopathy from hyperthyroidism, a discovery set of 100 patients was enrolled, made up of around 44 with ophthalmopathy and around 57 with stable hyperthyroidism. The independent validation cohort included approximately 19 hyperthyroidism patients plus 17 patients who later progressed from hyperthyroidism to ophthalmopathy. In roughly 6 hyperthyroidism patients, the T-cell repertoires found in thyroid tissue were compared with those found in blood. Following sampling, methimazole starting at 30 mg daily was administered to hyperthyroidism patients, and high-dose intravenous methylprednisolone was administered to ophthalmopathy patients. Findings and caveats that apply to the study as a whole: Most of the expanded thyroid clonotypes with a frequency above 0.001 were also detected in blood, and it was suggested that the thyroid immune response may be reflected by blood repertoires. Sample size was not predetermined statistically, and investigators were not blinded to group allocation. In validation, the model predicted ophthalmopathy progression with about 71% sensitivity and 72.22% specificity; some 13 predicted patients were CT-confirmed with GO in a median of roughly 6.8 months. In cross-validation, the 13-signature model distinguished ophthalmopathy from stable hyperthyroidism with around 90% sensitivity and 81.08% specificity, while in the test set the corresponding values were about 79% and 69%.

The ophthalmopathy patients had moderately to severely active disease, with a Clinical Activity Score of 3 or higher, a NOSPECS grade of 4 or higher, and a disease duration of less than 3 months. Patients with other autoimmune diseases, uncontrolled infections, pregnancy or lactation were excluded from the study. Diagnosis relied on clinical symptoms, serum thyroxine, TRAb, thyroid ultrasound and orbital computed tomography. Ficoll-Paque density gradient centrifugation was used to isolate PBMCs from 8.5 to 10 ml of fresh peripheral blood. Total RNA was extracted with Trizol reagent and quality-checked on an Agilent 2100 Bioanalyzer. TCR beta CDR3 regions were amplified from RNA transcripts for repertoire sequencing. HTBI primers and the Qiagen OneStep RT-PCR kit were used in a first-round RT-PCR, which was followed by a second-round multiplex PCR, size selection and purification. Libraries were sequenced on an Illumina HiSeq2000 using paired-end 100 bp reads. The study's processing was this. Reads were processed with SOAPnuke, discarding reads with adapters, uncalled bases, mean Phred below 15, or no exact constant-primer or identifier match. COPE v1.2.5 was used to merge high-quality paired reads. Each unique nucleotide sequence was treated as a clonotype, and MiTCR v1.1 was used to align the clonotypes to the IMGT TRB V, D and J references. Analysis was restricted to V-J combinations with a frequency above 0.0001, which covered about 99% of repertoires. For each V-J combination, a TCR clonal expansion and chaos score was defined as F50 clonal expansion divided by the chaos observed in the TCRdist matrix. Welch's t-statistics and random forest were used to reduce features to some 13 V-J combinations, which were fed into a naive Bayes classifier. Thyroid-blood repertoire similarity was quantified with the Morisita-Horn index. TCRdb redid the processing of the public reads, applying fastp at Q25 and MiXCR, and retained in-frame beta chains. Rows with one shared CDR3 protein collapse into an entry with the most common genes and DNA. TCRdb's processing, not the study's, gives the V and J calls here. This sample gives about 230,000 distinct CDR3 sequences in total; around 45% of them show up just once. The top ten constitute less than 60% of the sample.

For this clonotype: What antigen it recognizes has not been identified. No per-base quality is available; no much larger clone lies one base away.

Its CDR3 holds 14 amino acids, cysteine through phenylalanine. The entry retains the CDR3 DNA only, 42 bases that are in frame from base 1. V lost 2 bases and J lost 2 bases; the stretch between them is 10 bases long. From a lookup of the germline V gene (reference sequence), CDR1 and CDR2 are SGHNT and YYREEE. The sequence derives from an adult man with Graves' ophthalmopathy. The chain is encoded by TRBV5-4 joined to TRBJ2-5; D gene: possibly TRBD2, on 6 matching bases. The sample comprised peripheral blood. The nucleotide sequence reads as follows: TGTGCCAGCAGCTTTAGCGGACATCAAGAGACCCAGTACTTC. Its amino acids are CASSFSGHQETQYF.